This TCR beta chain was sequenced for a study of cytomegalovirus exposure and HLA in healthy donors. This CDR3 comprises 15 residues. Germline lookup yields CDR1 SGHVS and CDR2 FQNEAQ. V was cut by 0 bases and J by 1 base, with 6 bases left in between. Here immunoSEQ multiplex PCR was the method, and the copy in TCRdb shows in-frame clones only, minus some. The sample yields over 150,000 clones, about 86% seen once. This chain uses TRBV7-8 with TRBJ2-2; D gene ambiguous. Material: PBMCs. This clonotype originated in a human donor in good health. The CDR3 is CASSLARKNTGELFF. DNA of the CDR3: TGTGCCAGCAGCTTAGCGCGAAAGAACACCGGGGAGCTGTTTTTT.